Listed below are T cell receptor beta chains from one sample, sequenced in a study of T-cell reconstitution after alpha-beta-depleted transplantation in children. One entry per CDR3 protein, called by TCRdb with MiXCR from the PCR reads. The data hold about 980,000 distinct CDR3 sequences, with about 31% observed a single time. The sample in question was PBMCs, mostly from graft donor cells, obtained 360 days after TCRalphabeta/CD19-depleted stem cell transplant. The source is a boy younger than two who had a stem cell transplant for SCID, so the T cells may come from the graft donor. Both conserved end residues are part of each CDR3. The size of a clone is reported for some rows only, either as once, few or many, or as a class for expanded clones.

>TRBV10-2|TRBJ2-7|few
CASSKTGLYYEQYF
>TRBV7-2|TRBJ2-3|few
CASSLGPGGGGADTQYF
>TRBV29-1|TRBJ2-3|few
CSVAAGTALSDTQYF
>TRBV24-1|TRBJ2-5|.
CATSDFLSEETQYF
>TRBV20-1|TRBJ1-1|few
CSARATGNTEAFF
>TRBV3-1|TRBJ1-1|.
CASSPPYKDMNTEAFF
>TRBV12-3/TRBV12-4|TRBJ2-7|.
CASSWESGYEQYF
>TRBV29-1|TRBJ1-1|many
CSVDRTGERAFF
>TRBV4-1|TRBJ2-2|.
CASSHSGGWGRELFF
>TRBV20-1|TRBJ1-5|.
CSAGAGFNQPQHF
>TRBV7-8|TRBJ2-3|few
CASSLGSVGTDTQYF
>TRBV28|TRBJ2-7|.
CASIPRASQVTYEQYF
>TRBV6-1|TRBJ2-7|few
CASSLQQGVSYEQYF
>TRBV28|TRBJ1-2|.
CASREGGDYGYTF
>TRBV25-1|TRBJ1-1|few
CASSRKGTANTEAFF
>TRBV18|TRBJ2-1|once
CASSPRSGGYLYNEQFF
>TRBV6-1|TRBJ2-7|few
CASSPYFLGASKRYEQYF
>TRBV28|TRBJ1-3|.
CASSFSLGRDSSGNTIYF
>TRBV5-1|TRBJ2-2|few
CASSLLPGLAGATGELFF
>TRBV10-3|TRBJ2-3|few
CAISDRRPTGRGTDTQYF
>TRBV4-2|TRBJ1-2|few
CASSQDGAGPSYGYTF
>TRBV27|TRBJ2-1|few
CASSLSRQGARNEQFF
>TRBV9|TRBJ1-4|.
CASSVVPAEKLFF
>TRBV12-3/TRBV12-4|TRBJ2-2|few
CASKSSGSTGELFF
>TRBV10-3|TRBJ2-7|few
CAISPGRGRIRYEQYF
>TRBV5-1|TRBJ2-2|.
CASSRGGRRVTTGELFF
>TRBV11-2|TRBJ2-1|.
CASSLDISFHEQFF
>TRBV20-1|TRBJ2-5|.
CSATSESGGLRETQYF
>TRBV6-5|TRBJ2-1|once
CASSYYKATSGGGNEQFF
>TRBV12-3/TRBV12-4|TRBJ1-1|few
CASSPQQGFTEAFF
>TRBV9|TRBJ2-3|.
CASSVGGVPGTDTQYF
>TRBV20-1|TRBJ2-1|few
CSARSGRLSSYNEQFF
>TRBV5-1|TRBJ2-1|.
CASSLFAGAVDEQFF
>TRBV28|TRBJ2-7|.
CASSLLAGFYEQYF
>TRBV20-1|TRBJ2-7|many
CSASRGSYEQYF
>TRBV27|TRBJ1-3|.
CASSSGLANTIYF
>TRBV2|TRBJ2-6|.
CATSRAGTGANVLTF
>TRBV29-1|TRBJ2-4|few
CSVEDGGVLAKNIQYF
>TRBV20-1|TRBJ2-4|once
CSAPWGLQNIQYF
>TRBV5-1|TRBJ1-2|.
CASSLVQGAYGYTF
>TRBV20-1|TRBJ1-1|few
CSAREGSEAFF
>TRBV12-3/TRBV12-4|TRBJ1-1|.
CASRTPGLRNTEAFF
>TRBV4-3|TRBJ2-7|.
CASSQDPGFPYEQYF
>TRBV20-1|TRBJ2-1|few
CSAKVLAGNEQFF
>TRBV5-1|TRBJ2-3|.
CASSLGPTGTDTQYF
>TRBV29-1|TRBJ2-7|few
CSVVAAAPYEQYF
>TRBV28|TRBJ1-2|.
CASSFRSPRFGTNTF
>TRBV5-1|TRBJ2-5|many
CASSLENSEETQYF
>TRBV11-1|TRBJ2-1|.
CASSLVAHRDYNEQFF
>TRBV7-2|TRBJ1-1|.
CASSLTGALSEAFF
>TRBV27|TRBJ2-3|.
CASSLSAAGAYTDTQYF